Given below is one T cell receptor beta chain in context. Its antigen is as yet unknown. This sample was taken from a study of cytomegalovirus exposure and HLA in healthy donors. For the study at large: Clustering assigned about 76% of the roughly 370 genotyped donors to the Caucasian-associated ancestry cluster. The study's findings and limits: Diagnosis of cytomegalovirus status made by the classifier reportedly showed high specificity and sensitivity. Later work showed greater clonal expansion in HLA-associated TCR beta chains than in equally common others. Immune exposure was documented only through CMV serostatus.

Primers for the PCR totalled 60 Vbeta and 13 Jbeta. The protocol was immunoSEQ multiplex PCR, while the TCRdb copy is restricted to in-frame clones and leaves out a portion. The sample lists 150,000 to 200,000 clones; about three quarters were seen once. V lost 5 bases to trimming and J lost 5 bases, with 9 bases between them. The CDR3 contains 12 residues. Germline lookup yields CDR1 MNHEY and CDR2 SMNVEV (reference sequence). This clonotype was sampled from a woman aged 40 to 49 in good health and CMV-seronegative. Sequencing input: PBMCs. The chain joins TRBV27 to TRBJ1-2; a weak D match, TRBD1 (6 bases). CDR3 DNA sequence: TGTGCCAGCAGTGACAGGACGTATGGCTACACCTTC. Protein sequence: CASSDRTYGYTF.